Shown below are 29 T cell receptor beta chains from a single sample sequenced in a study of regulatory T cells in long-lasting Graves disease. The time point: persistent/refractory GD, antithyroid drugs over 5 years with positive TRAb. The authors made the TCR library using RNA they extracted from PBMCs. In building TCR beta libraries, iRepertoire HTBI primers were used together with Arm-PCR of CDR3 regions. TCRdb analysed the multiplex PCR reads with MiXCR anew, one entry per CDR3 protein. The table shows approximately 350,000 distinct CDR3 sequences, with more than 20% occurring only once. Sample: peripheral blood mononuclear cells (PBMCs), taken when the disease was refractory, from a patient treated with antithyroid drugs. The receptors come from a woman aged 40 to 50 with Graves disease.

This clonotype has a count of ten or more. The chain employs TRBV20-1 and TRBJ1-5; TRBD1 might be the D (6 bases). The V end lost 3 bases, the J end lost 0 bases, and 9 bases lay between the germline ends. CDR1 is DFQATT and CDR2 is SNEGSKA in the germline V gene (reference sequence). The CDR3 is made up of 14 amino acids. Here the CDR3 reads CSARRGNSNQPQHF. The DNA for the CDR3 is TGCAGTGCTAGGAGGGGGAATAGCAATCAGCCCCAGCATTTT.

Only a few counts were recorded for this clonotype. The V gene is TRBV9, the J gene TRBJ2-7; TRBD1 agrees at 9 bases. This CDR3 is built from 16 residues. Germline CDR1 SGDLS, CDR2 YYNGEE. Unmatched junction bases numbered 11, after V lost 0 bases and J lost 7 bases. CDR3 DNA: TGTGCCAGCAGCGTAGCCCTTGGGGACAGGGTGGTAGAGCAGTACTTC. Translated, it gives CASSVALGDRVVEQYF.

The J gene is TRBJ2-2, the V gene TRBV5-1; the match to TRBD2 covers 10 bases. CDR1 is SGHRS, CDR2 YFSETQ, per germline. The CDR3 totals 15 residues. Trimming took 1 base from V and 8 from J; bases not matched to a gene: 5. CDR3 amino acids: CASSLSLAGAGELFF. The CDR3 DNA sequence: TGCGCCAGCAGCTTGAGTCTAGCGGGAGCTGGGGAGCTGTTTTTT.

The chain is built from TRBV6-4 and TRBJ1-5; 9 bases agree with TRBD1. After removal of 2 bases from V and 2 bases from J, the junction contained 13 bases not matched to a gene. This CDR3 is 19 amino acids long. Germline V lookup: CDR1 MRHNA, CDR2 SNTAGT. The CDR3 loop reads CASSDPGTGSQVGNQPQHF. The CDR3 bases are TGTGCCAGCAGTGACCCCGGGACAGGGAGTCAAGTGGGCAATCAGCCCCAGCATTTT.

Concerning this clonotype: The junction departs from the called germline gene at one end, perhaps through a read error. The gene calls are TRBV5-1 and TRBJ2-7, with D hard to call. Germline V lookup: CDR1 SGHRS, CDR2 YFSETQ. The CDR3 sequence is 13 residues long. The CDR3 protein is CASSLDSRYQQYF. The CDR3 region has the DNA TGCGCCAGCAGCTTGGATTCCCGCTACCAGCAGTACTTC.

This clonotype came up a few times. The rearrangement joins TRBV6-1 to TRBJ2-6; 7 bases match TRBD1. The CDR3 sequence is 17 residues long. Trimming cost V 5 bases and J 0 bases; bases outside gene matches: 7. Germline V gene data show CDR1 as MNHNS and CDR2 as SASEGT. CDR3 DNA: TGTGCCAGCAGTAAAAACAGGGGAAGCTCTGGGGCCAACGTCCTGACTTTC. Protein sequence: CASSKNRGSSGANVLTF.

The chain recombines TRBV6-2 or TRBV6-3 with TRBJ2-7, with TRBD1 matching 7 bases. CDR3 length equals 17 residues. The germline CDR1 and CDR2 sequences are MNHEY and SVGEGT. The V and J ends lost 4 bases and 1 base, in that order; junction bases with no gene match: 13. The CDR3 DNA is TGTGCCAGCAGTTTAGCGACAGGGTCTGATTATTCCTACGAGCAGTACTTC. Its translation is CASSLATGSDYSYEQYF.

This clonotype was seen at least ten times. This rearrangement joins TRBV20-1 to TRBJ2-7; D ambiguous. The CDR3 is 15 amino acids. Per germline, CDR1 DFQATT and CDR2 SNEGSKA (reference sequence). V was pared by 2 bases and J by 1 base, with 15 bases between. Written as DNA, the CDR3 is TGCAGTGCTAGATTCCCGGCCCGGCAATCCTACGAGCAGTACTTC. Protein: CSARFPARQSYEQYF.

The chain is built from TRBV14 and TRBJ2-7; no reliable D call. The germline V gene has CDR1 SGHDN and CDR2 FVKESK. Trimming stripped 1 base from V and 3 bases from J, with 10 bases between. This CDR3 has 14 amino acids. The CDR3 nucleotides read TGTGCCAGCAGCCAAGCGGGCGTGGGCTACGAGCAGTACTTC. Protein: CASSQAGVGYEQYF.

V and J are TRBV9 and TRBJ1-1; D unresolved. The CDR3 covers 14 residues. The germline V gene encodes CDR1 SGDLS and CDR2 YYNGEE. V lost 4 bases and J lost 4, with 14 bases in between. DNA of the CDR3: TGTGCCAGCAGCCGCCATCGGCGAGGCACTGAAGCTTTCTTT. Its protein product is CASSRHRRGTEAFF.

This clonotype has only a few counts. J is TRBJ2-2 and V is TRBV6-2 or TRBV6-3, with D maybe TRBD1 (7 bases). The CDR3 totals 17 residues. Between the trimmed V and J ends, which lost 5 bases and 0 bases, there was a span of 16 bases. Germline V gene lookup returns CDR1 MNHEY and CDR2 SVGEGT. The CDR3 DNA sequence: TGTGCCAGCAGTCCCGTAGGGGGCGGGACGAACACCGGGGAGCTGTTTTTT. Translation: CASSPVGGGTNTGELFF.

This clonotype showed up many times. The CDR3 DNA follows: TGTGCCAGCACCCGGCCACTAGCGGGCCACGAGCAGTACTTC. Translation: CASTRPLAGHEQYF. V is TRBV2 and J is TRBJ2-7, with 9 bases identical to TRBD2. J was trimmed by 5 bases and V by 7 bases; bases with no gene match: 9. Germline V gives CDR1 SNHLY, CDR2 FYNNEI. The CDR3 contains 14 residues. Drawing the rest from reference TRBV2 and TRBJ2-7, the complete variable domain is EPEVTQTPSHQVTQMGQEVILRCVPISNHLYFYWYRQILGQKVEFLVSFYNNEISEKSEIFDDQFSVERPDGSNFTLKIRSTKLEDSAMYFCASTRPLAGHEQYFGPGTRLTVT.

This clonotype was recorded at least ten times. The CDR3: CASSLRDGSPLHF. As DNA, the CDR3 is TGTGCCAGCAGTCTACGGGACGGTTCACCCCTCCACTTT. The chain employs TRBV7-9 and TRBJ1-6; D perhaps matches TRBD1 (5 bases). The CDR3 has 13 residues. V lost 6 bases to trimming and J lost 9 bases, with 12 bases between them. From germline, CDR1 is SEHNR and CDR2 FQNEAQ (reference sequence).

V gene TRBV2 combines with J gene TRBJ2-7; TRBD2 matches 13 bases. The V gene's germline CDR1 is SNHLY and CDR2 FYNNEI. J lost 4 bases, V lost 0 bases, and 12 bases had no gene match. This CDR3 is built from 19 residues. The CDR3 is CASSEAATSGRPSHYEQYF. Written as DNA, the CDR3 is TGTGCCAGCAGTGAAGCCGCGACTAGCGGGAGGCCATCCCATTACGAGCAGTACTTC.

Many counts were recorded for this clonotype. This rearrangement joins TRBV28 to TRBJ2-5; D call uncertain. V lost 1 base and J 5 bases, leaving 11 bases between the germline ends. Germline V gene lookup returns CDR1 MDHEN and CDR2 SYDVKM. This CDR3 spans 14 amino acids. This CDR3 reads CASSLFRPWETQYF. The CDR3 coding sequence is TGTGCCAGCAGTTTATTTAGGCCCTGGGAGACCCAGTACTTC.

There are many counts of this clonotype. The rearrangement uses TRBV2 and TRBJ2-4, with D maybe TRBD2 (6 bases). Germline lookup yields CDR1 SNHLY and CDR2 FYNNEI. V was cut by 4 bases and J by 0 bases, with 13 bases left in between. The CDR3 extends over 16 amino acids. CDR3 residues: CASSANSGVAKNIQYF. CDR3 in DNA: TGTGCCAGCAGTGCAAATAGCGGAGTAGCCAAAAACATTCAGTACTTC. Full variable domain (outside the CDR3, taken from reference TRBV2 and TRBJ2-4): EPEVTQTPSHQVTQMGQEVILRCVPISNHLYFYWYRQILGQKVEFLVSFYNNEISEKSEIFDDQFSVERPDGSNFTLKIRSTKLEDSAMYFCASSANSGVAKNIQYFGAGTRLSVL.

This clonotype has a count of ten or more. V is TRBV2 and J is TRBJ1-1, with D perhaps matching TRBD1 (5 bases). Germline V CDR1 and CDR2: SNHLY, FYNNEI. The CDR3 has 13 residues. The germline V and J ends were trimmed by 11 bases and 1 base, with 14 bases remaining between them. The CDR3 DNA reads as TGTGCCCGCGAAGGGGCAGCGAACACTGAAGCTTTCTTT. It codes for CAREGAANTEAFF.

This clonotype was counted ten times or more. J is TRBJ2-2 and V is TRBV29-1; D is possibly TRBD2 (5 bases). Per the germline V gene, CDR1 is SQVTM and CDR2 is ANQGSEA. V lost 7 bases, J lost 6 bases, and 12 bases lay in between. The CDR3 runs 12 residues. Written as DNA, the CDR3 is TGCAGCGGATTAGGACTTGCCGGGGAGCTGTTTTTT. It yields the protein CSGLGLAGELFF.

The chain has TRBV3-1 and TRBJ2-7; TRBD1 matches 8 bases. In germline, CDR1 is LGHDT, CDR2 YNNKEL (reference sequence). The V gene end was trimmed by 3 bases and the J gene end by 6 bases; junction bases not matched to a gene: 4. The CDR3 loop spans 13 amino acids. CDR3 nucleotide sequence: TGTGCCAGCAGCCATATTACAGGGGGCGAGCAGTACTTC. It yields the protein CASSHITGGEQYF.

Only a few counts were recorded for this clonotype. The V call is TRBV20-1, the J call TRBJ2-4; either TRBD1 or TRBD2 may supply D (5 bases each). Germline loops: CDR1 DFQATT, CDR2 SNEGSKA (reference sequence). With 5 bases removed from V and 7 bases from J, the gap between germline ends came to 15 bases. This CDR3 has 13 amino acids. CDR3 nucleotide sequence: TGCAGTGCTGAAAGCACCGGGGCTAACATTCAGTACTTC. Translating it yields CSAESTGANIQYF.

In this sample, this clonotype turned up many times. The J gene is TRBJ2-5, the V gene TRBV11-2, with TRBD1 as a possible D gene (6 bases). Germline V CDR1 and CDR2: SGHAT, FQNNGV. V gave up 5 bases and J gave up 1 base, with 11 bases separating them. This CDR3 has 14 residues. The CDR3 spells CASSTRTAQETQYF. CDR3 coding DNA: TGTGCCAGCAGCACCAGGACAGCCCAAGAGACCCAGTACTTC.

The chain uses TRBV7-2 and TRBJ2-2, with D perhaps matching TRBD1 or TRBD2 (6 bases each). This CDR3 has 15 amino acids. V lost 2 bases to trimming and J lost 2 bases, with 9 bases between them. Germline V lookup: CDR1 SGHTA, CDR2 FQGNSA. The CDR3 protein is CASSLTGTNTGELFF. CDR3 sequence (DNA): TGTGCCAGCAGCTTAACAGGGACTAACACCGGGGAGCTGTTTTTT.

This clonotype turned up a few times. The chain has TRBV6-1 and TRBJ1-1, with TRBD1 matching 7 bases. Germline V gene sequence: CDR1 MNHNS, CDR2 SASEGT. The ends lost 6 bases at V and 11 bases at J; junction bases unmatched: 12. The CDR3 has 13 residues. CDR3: CASRPGQAGWAFF. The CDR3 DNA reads TGTGCCAGCAGACCCGGACAGGCCGGATGGGCTTTCTTT.

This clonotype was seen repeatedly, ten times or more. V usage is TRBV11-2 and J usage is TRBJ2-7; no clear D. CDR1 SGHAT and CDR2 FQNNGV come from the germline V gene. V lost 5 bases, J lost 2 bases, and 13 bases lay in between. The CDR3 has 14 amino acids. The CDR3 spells CASSLSGLPYEQYF. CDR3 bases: TGTGCCAGCAGCCTTTCCGGTCTTCCCTACGAGCAGTACTTC.

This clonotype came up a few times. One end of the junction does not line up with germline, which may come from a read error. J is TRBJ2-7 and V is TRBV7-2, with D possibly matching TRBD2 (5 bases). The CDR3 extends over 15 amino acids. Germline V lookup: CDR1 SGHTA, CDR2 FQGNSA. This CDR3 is CASSLAESATYEQYF. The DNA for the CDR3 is TGTGCCAGCAGCCTAGCCGAGTCCGCAACCTACGAGCAGTACTTC.

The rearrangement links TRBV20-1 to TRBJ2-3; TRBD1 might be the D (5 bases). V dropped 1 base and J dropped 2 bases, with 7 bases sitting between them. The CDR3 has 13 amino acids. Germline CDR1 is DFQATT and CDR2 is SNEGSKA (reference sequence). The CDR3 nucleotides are TGCAGTGCTAGAGGACAGTACACAGATACGCAGTATTTT. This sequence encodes CSARGQYTDTQYF.

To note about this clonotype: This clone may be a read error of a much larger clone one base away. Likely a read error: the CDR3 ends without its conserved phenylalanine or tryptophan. CDR3 residues: CASSYSDLPVRETQYL. The CDR3 DNA follows: TGTGCCAGCAGTTACAGCGATCTGCCGGTTCGCGAGACCCAGTACCTC. The rearrangement links TRBV6-4 to TRBJ2-5; D not resolved. Trimming cost V 5 bases and J 5 bases, with 21 bases left between them. Germline V gene lookup returns CDR1 MRHNA and CDR2 SNTAGT. The CDR3 extends over 16 amino acids.

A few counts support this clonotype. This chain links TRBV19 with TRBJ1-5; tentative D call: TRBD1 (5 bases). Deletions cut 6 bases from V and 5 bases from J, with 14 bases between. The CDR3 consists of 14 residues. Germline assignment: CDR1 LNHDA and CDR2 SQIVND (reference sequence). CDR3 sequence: CASSTWGDYQPQHF. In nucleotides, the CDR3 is TGTGCCAGTAGCACATGGGGGGATTATCAGCCCCAGCATTTT. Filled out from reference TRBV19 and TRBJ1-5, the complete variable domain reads DGGITQSPKYLFRKEGQNVTLSCEQNLNHDAMYWYRQDPGQGLRLIYYSQIVNDFQKGDIAEGYSVSREKKESFPLTVTSAQKNPTAFYLCASSTWGDYQPQHFGDGTRLSIL.

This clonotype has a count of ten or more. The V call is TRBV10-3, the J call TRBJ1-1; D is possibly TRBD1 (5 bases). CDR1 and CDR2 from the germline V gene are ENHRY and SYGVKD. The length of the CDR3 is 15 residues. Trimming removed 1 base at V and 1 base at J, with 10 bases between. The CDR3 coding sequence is TGTGCCATCAGTGAGTTGGGACTGACGAACACTGAAGCTTTCTTT. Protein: CAISELGLTNTEAFF.